This T cell receptor (beta chain) was profiled in a study of OX40 agonist ivuxolimab in advanced cancers. At the level of the study: The study enrolled dose-escalation patients with hepatocellular carcinoma, melanoma, renal cell or head and neck cancer. Prior checkpoint blockade (anti-PD-1, anti-PD-L1 or anti-CTLA-4) was permitted; approximately 40% had it. Whole-study results and caveats: Part of the nonresponder group also had normalized T-cell clonal expansion that was low.

The CDR3 runs 18 residues. With V trimmed by 0 bases and J by 3 bases, 11 bases remained unmatched. Germline assignment: CDR1 MGHRA and CDR2 YSYEKL. Data came from immunoSEQ multiplex PCR; TCRdb stores just in-frame clones and leaves some out. Among tens of thousands of clones listed, 75% to 90% were seen once. In this sample, this clone turned up once. Antigen specificity is unknown. The chain couples TRBV4-1 to TRBJ1-1; 9 nucleotides agree with TRBD1. This sequence originates from an adult with an advanced solid tumor such as melanoma, head and neck, liver or kidney cancer. The source was CD4+ or CD8+ T cells sorted from blood, collected in a trial of the OX40 agonist ivuxolimab. CDR3 region: CASSQDTVGDREDTEAFF. In DNA form, the CDR3 reads TGCGCCAGCAGCCAAGATACAGTAGGGGACAGGGAGGACACTGAAGCTTTCTTT.